These 25 T cell receptor beta chains share one sample of origin, sequenced in a study of blood T cell repertoires in COVID-19. Method: immunoSEQ multiplex PCR; TCRdb's copy keeps in-frame clones and lacks some. The sample lists 60,000 to 75,000 clones, 65% to 85% seen once, with 4.5% to 7% in the top ten. The sample was peripheral blood. The origin of the receptors is a woman between 65 and 79 years old with acute or convalescent COVID-19.

The chain links TRBV7-9 to TRBJ2-7, with 9 bases lining up with TRBD1. The V gene end was trimmed by 4 bases and the J gene end by 2 bases; junction bases not matched to a gene: 12. Germline lookup yields CDR1 SEHNR and CDR2 FQNEAQ (reference sequence). The CDR3 consists of 17 residues. The CDR3 here is CASSSTYRDRDPYEQYF. The DNA of the CDR3 is TGTGCCAGCAGCTCCACATACCGGGACAGGGACCCCTACGAGCAGTACTTC.

V usage is TRBV28 and J usage is TRBJ1-4, with 8 bases identical to TRBD1. V lost 6 bases, J lost 4 bases, and 7 bases stayed unmatched. There are 15 residues in the CDR3. CDR1 is MDHEN and CDR2 is SYDVKM in the germline V gene. Written as DNA, the CDR3 is TGTGCCAGCAGCACCGGGACAGGAGTTAATGAAAAACTGTTTTTT. Translated, it gives CASSTGTGVNEKLFF.

This clone has ten or more counts. The chain uses TRBV9 and TRBJ2-3; TRBD2 matches at 10 bases. The CDR3 extends over 19 amino acids. Germline V CDR1 and CDR2: SGDLS, YYNGEE. V trimming: 0 bases; J trimming: 5 bases; junction bases outside the gene matches: 15. In DNA, the CDR3 is TGTGCCAGCAGCGTAGAGTCATTAGGGACTAGCGAGTTTGGAGATACGCAGTATTTT. Its translation: CASSVESLGTSEFGDTQYF.

The chain combines TRBV14 with TRBJ1-1; D not certain. V dropped 1 base and J dropped 1 base, with 10 bases sitting between them. The CDR3 is 15 amino acids. Germline V gene lookup returns CDR1 SGHDN and CDR2 FVKESK. The CDR3 sequence: CASSQGGVGNTEAFF. The CDR3 DNA reads as TGTGCCAGCAGCCAAGGCGGGGTAGGGAACACTGAAGCTTTCTTT.

The chain carries TRBV5-5 and TRBJ2-2; possibly TRBD1 for D (6 bases). CDR3 length equals 16 residues. V lost 0 bases and J lost 1, with 10 bases in between. Germline V CDR1 and CDR2: SGHKS, YYEKEE (reference sequence). The CDR3 DNA reads as TGTGCCAGCAGCTTGGTGCAGGGGAGGAACACCGGGGAGCTGTTTTTT. Protein product: CASSLVQGRNTGELFF.

As DNA, the CDR3 is TGTGCCAGTGAGACTAGCGGGGGGCAACAAGAGACCCAGTACTTC. This sequence encodes CASETSGGQQETQYF. The chain joins TRBV2 to TRBJ2-5; 13 bases align to TRBD2. The germline gives CDR1 SNHLY, CDR2 FYNNEI. Trimming removed 9 bases from V and 2 bases from J; junction bases left unmatched: 6. The CDR3 has 15 residues.

This chain joins TRBV5-5 and TRBJ2-7, with 7 bases identical to TRBD1. From germline, CDR1 is SGHKS and CDR2 YYEKEE (reference sequence). The junction had 11 bases not matched to a gene; V was cut back by 4 bases and J by 7 bases. CDR3 length equals 14 residues. The chain's CDR3 is CASSQDRTLGEQYF. CDR3 DNA sequence: TGTGCCAGCAGCCAGGACAGGACTTTGGGGGAGCAGTACTTC.

The chain is built from TRBV7-3 and TRBJ2-1; the match to TRBD1 covers 9 bases. From germline, CDR1 is SGHTA and CDR2 FQGTGA. Unmatched junction bases numbered 4, after V lost 0 bases and J lost 4 bases. There are 16 residues in the CDR3. CDR3 DNA sequence: TGTGCCAGCAGCTTAACTCGGGGACAGGGTTACAATGAGCAGTTCTTC. Translating it yields CASSLTRGQGYNEQFF.

This clone appeared once. V and J are TRBV3-1 (or the pseudogene TRBV3-2) and TRBJ2-4, with a weak D call TRBD1 (6 bases). Germline assignment: CDR1 LGHDT and CDR2 YNNKEL (reference sequence). V dropped 0 bases and J dropped 0 bases, with 9 bases sitting between them. The CDR3 is 16 amino acids. Here the CDR3 reads CASSQDGTKAKNIQYF. Here the CDR3 DNA reads TGTGCCAGCAGCCAAGATGGGACAAAAGCCAAAAACATTCAGTACTTC.

The chain has TRBV5-6 and TRBJ2-5; 11 positions match TRBD2. The trim removed 5 bases at V and 3 bases at J, leaving 9 bases unmatched. The germline V gene encodes CDR1 SGHDT and CDR2 YYEEEE. The CDR3 sequence is 16 residues long. The CDR3 bases are TGTGCCAGCAGGTCTAGCGGGGGGTTGGGCAAAGAGACCCAGTACTTC. Translated: CASRSSGGLGKETQYF.

The chain couples TRBV5-8 to TRBJ2-3, with 9 bases lining up with TRBD2. CDR3 length equals 15 residues. V lost 0 bases and J lost 5; bases outside the gene matches: 4. Germline CDR1 is SGHTS and CDR2 is YDEGEE. CDR3 loop: CASSLGLAGIDTQYF. The CDR3 DNA follows: TGTGCCAGCAGCTTGGGTCTAGCGGGGATAGATACGCAGTATTTT.

V is TRBV6-1 and J is TRBJ1-2; D is unclear. The CDR3 runs 12 residues. Trimming removed 5 bases at V and 3 bases at J, with 7 bases between. The germline CDR1 and CDR2 sequences are MNHNS and SASEGT. This CDR3 reads CASSYIDYGYTF. CDR3 in DNA: TGTGCCAGCAGTTATATCGACTATGGCTACACCTTC.

The gene calls are TRBV4-2 and TRBJ2-7; perhaps TRBD2 as D (6 bases). Deletions cut 5 bases from V and 0 bases from J, with 17 bases between. This CDR3 spans 16 amino acids. CDR1 LGHNA and CDR2 YNFKEQ come from the germline V gene. CDR3 region: CASSSVGAGFSYEQYF. Here the CDR3 DNA reads TGTGCCAGCAGCTCTGTTGGAGCGGGTTTCTCCTACGAGCAGTACTTC.

The gene calls are TRBV5-6 and TRBJ1-6; perhaps TRBD1 as D (6 bases). V was shortened by 0 bases and J by 0 bases, with 10 bases between the two germline ends. Germline-derived CDR1 and CDR2 are SGHDT and YYEEEE. This CDR3 is 17 amino acids long. The CDR3 reads CASSLAEGDSYNSPLHF. Written as DNA, the CDR3 is TGTGCCAGCAGCTTGGCCGAGGGGGACTCCTATAATTCACCCCTCCACTTT.

J is TRBJ2-7 and V is TRBV10-3; 9 bases map to TRBD1. Losses at the gene ends were 6 bases for V and 5 bases for J; bases not matched to a gene: 17. The CDR3 extends over 17 amino acids. Germline V gene sequence: CDR1 ENHRY, CDR2 SYGVKD. The CDR3 reads CAIRSETRDRVYHEQYF. The CDR3 DNA sequence: TGTGCCATCAGGAGCGAGACCCGGGACAGGGTTTACCACGAGCAGTACTTC.

This clone occurred once. The chain carries TRBV29-1 and TRBJ1-2; 10 bases align to TRBD1. With V trimmed by 1 base and J by 6 bases, 11 bases remained unmatched. Germline assignment: CDR1 SQVTM and CDR2 ANQGSEA. The CDR3 consists of 16 residues. The CDR3 DNA reads as TGCAGCGTTGAAGGCGGGGACAGGGGAAAAGTGGATGGCTACACCTTC. The encoded protein is CSVEGGDRGKVDGYTF.

For this clone: One junction end does not reproduce the germline sequence, and a read error may be involved. The CDR3 coding sequence is TGTGCCAGCAGCTTGGACTCGCTTGGTCTTTACGACTTC. This gives the protein CASSLDSLGLYDF. The genes are TRBV5-5 and TRBJ2-7; D call uncertain. This CDR3 has 13 amino acids. Germline V gene sequence: CDR1 SGHKS, CDR2 YYEKEE (reference sequence).

The V and J genes are TRBV20-1 and TRBJ2-3; D unclear. Germline lookup yields CDR1 DFQATT and CDR2 SNEGSKA (reference sequence). Trimming stripped 4 bases from V and 4 bases from J, with 6 bases between. The length of the CDR3 is 11 residues. Here the CDR3 DNA reads TGCAGTGCTAACCGGGCAGATACGCAGTATTTT. Translated, it gives CSANRADTQYF.

The gene calls are TRBV7-2 and TRBJ2-5; tentatively, D is TRBD1 (7 bases). Looked up from germline, CDR1 is SGHTA and CDR2 is FQGNSA. V was shortened by 0 bases and J by 4 bases, with 15 bases between the two germline ends. This CDR3 spans 16 amino acids. The CDR3 protein is CASSLAQGGGRETQYF. The CDR3 DNA reads as TGTGCCAGCAGCTTAGCGCAGGGGGGAGGACGAGAGACCCAGTACTTC.

This chain uses TRBV7-9 with TRBJ2-1; 8 bases match TRBD1. Germline values: CDR1 SEHNR, CDR2 FQNEAQ (reference sequence). The CDR3 extends over 12 amino acids. The ends lost 4 bases at V and 12 bases at J; junction bases unmatched: 5. CDR3 bases: TGTGCCAGCAGCTGGGGACAGGTTGGGCAGTTCTTC. It codes for CASSWGQVGQFF. Filled out from reference TRBV7-9 and TRBJ2-1, the complete variable domain reads DTGVSQNPRHKITKRGQNVTFRCDPISEHNRLYWYRQTLGQGPEFLTYFQNEAQLEKSRLLSDRFSAERPKGSFSTLEIQRTEQGDSAMYLCASSWGQVGQFFGPGTRLTVL.

The chain couples TRBV7-9 to TRBJ2-1; 7 bases align to TRBD1. Trimming removed 5 bases from V and 0 bases from J; junction bases left unmatched: 4. Germline V CDR1 and CDR2: SEHNR, FQNEAQ (reference sequence). The CDR3 is made up of 15 amino acids. The CDR3 DNA reads as TGTGCCAGCAGCCCGGGACAGCGCTCCTACAATGAGCAGTTCTTC. This codes for CASSPGQRSYNEQFF.

This clone was seen more than once but under ten times. V is TRBV28 and J is TRBJ1-6, with D possibly TRBD1 on 5 matching bases. The V end lost 8 bases, the J end lost 4 bases, and 18 bases lay between the germline ends. In germline, CDR1 is MDHEN, CDR2 SYDVKM. CDR3 length: 16 amino acids. As DNA, the CDR3 is TGTGCCAGCGTAATCGGAGGGGCGGAATATAATTCACCCCTCCACTTT. Its translation is CASVIGGAEYNSPLHF.

The V and J genes are TRBV4-2 and TRBJ2-5; TRBD1 agrees at 7 bases. CDR3 length equals 16 residues. Germline trimming cut 1 base from V and 4 bases from J; bases unmatched to any gene: 9. The germline V gene has CDR1 LGHNA and CDR2 YNFKEQ. CDR3 sequence: CASSQGRQGWGETQYF. The CDR3 region has the DNA TGTGCCAGCAGCCAAGGGAGACAGGGATGGGGAGAGACCCAGTACTTC.

This chain links TRBV18 with TRBJ2-7, with D possibly being TRBD1 (5 bases). Germline lookup yields CDR1 KGHSH and CDR2 LQKENI. The CDR3 has 14 amino acids. Trimming left V 3 bases short and J 0 bases short, with 9 bases between. Here the CDR3 reads CASSPGQASYEQYF. CDR3 coding DNA: TGTGCCAGCTCACCGGGGCAAGCCTCCTACGAGCAGTACTTC. Using reference TRBV18 and TRBJ2-7 for the parts outside the CDR3, the full variable domain is NAGVMQNPRHLVRRRGQEARLRCSPMKGHSHVYWYRQLPEEGLKFMVYLQKENIIDESGMPKERFSAEFPKEGPSILRIQQVVRGDSAAYFCASSPGQASYEQYFGPGTRLTVT.

This chain connects TRBV29-1 to TRBJ1-2; 10 positions match TRBD1. Germline V CDR1 and CDR2: SQVTM, ANQGSEA. This CDR3 spans 15 amino acids. V lost 3 bases, J lost 4 bases, and 8 bases stayed unmatched. The CDR3 sequence: CSVDPGTGEAYGYTF. CDR3 coding DNA: TGCAGCGTTGATCCCGGGACAGGGGAGGCCTATGGCTACACCTTC.